These 5 T cell receptor beta chains were sequenced from one sample in a study of T cells after yellow fever vaccination. TCRdb reprocessed the 5' RACE reads with MiXCR, giving one entry per CDR3 protein. The sample lists about 58,000 distinct CDR3 sequences, approximately 6.9% seen once, with roughly 40% in the top ten. Sequencing was performed on CD8+ T cells sorted from PBMCs, taken on the day of the first yellow fever vaccination. These receptors were obtained from a man between 18 and 29 years old who received the YFV17D yellow fever vaccine.

This clonotype has only a few counts. V gene TRBV2 combines with J gene TRBJ1-6, with D perhaps matching TRBD1 (5 bases). Trimming took off 6 bases at V and 7 bases at J, with 10 bases between the two ends. The CDR3 is 13 residues long. Per the germline V gene, CDR1 is SNHLY and CDR2 is FYNNEI. CDR3 DNA sequence: TGTGCCAGCAGGACCTACAGGAATTCACCCCTCCACTTT. Protein sequence: CASRTYRNSPLHF. The variable domain in full, completed from reference TRBV2 and TRBJ1-6, reads EPEVTQTPSHQVTQMGQEVILRCVPISNHLYFYWYRQILGQKVEFLVSFYNNEISEKSEIFDDQFSVERPDGSNFTLKIRSTKLEDSAMYFCASRTYRNSPLHFGNGTRLTVT.

This clonotype occurred many times. J is TRBJ1-2 and V is TRBV4-1; D is unclear. This CDR3 has 13 amino acids. Trimming took 1 base from V and 4 from J, leaving 7 bases between them. Germline V lookup: CDR1 MGHRA, CDR2 YSYEKL. The CDR3 here is CASSQAGFYGYTF. The CDR3 bases are TGCGCCAGCAGCCAAGCGGGGTTCTATGGCTACACCTTC.

This clonotype was seen only a few times. The chain recombines TRBV6-5 with TRBJ2-5, with TRBD2 as a possible D gene (6 bases). Germline V gene data show CDR1 as MNHEY and CDR2 as SVGAGI. V was pared by 2 bases and J by 2 bases, with 18 bases between. This CDR3 spans 17 amino acids. This CDR3 is CASSYKEANSGQETQYF. The DNA for the CDR3 is TGTGCCAGCAGTTACAAGGAGGCTAACAGCGGGCAAGAGACCCAGTACTTC.

This clonotype was seen ten or more times. The chain couples TRBV6-5 to TRBJ2-5, with unresolved D. The CDR3 extends over 12 amino acids. Trimming cost V 8 bases and J 3 bases, with 10 bases left between them. The germline V gene encodes CDR1 MNHEY and CDR2 SVGAGI. The CDR3 loop reads CASLSGEETQYF. The CDR3 DNA sequence: TGTGCCAGCCTTTCTGGGGAAGAGACCCAGTACTTC.

This clonotype was found many times. This rearrangement joins TRBV7-3 to TRBJ2-3, with 8 positions matching TRBD2. Looked up from germline, CDR1 is SGHTA and CDR2 is FQGTGA. CDR3 length equals 15 residues. Trimming took 4 bases from V and 7 from J; bases not matched to a gene: 10. The CDR3: CASSWGLAGINTQYF. The DNA of the CDR3 is TGTGCCAGCAGCTGGGGGCTAGCGGGTATAAATACGCAGTATTTT.